This T cell receptor (beta chain) was obtained from a study of OX40 agonist ivuxolimab in advanced cancers. As for the study in general: Ivuxolimab, which is an agonistic anti-OX40 (CD134) antibody, was administered to the patients.

The study's findings and limits: At 0.1-3.0 mg/kg, partial responders had clonal expansion among the lowest observed.

This clone came up a few times. Its antigen remains unidentified. Clones were sequenced by immunoSEQ multiplex PCR, and TCRdb holds only the in-frame ones, with some missing. Among about 54,000 clones, around nine tenths were seen once, and the ten largest hold about 3.3%. Autoimmune disease history or systemic immunosuppression led to patients being barred. Blood was sampled at baseline, cycle 4 day 1, and cycle 7 day 1. CDR3 size: 13 residues. Trimming left V 2 bases short and J 5 bases short, with 8 bases between. Germline values: CDR1 SGHRS, CDR2 YFSETQ. This receptor was taken from an adult with an advanced solid tumor such as melanoma, head and neck, liver or kidney cancer. The sequencing used CD4+ or CD8+ T cells sorted from blood, collected in a trial of the OX40 agonist ivuxolimab. This chain links TRBV5-1 with TRBJ2-1; D remains unclear. The CDR3 DNA reads TGCGCCAGCAGCTTAAATAGCAACAATGAGCAGTTCTTC. Amino acids: CASSLNSNNEQFF.